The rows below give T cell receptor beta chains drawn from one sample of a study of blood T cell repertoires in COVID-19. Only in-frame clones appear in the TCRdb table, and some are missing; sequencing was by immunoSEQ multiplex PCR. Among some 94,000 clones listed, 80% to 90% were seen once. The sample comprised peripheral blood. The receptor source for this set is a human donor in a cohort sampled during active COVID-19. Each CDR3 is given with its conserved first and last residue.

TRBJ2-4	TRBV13	CASSSPDSSGDAKNIQYF
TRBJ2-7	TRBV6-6	CATWQPESYEQYF
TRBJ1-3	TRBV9	CASRGGSGNTIYF
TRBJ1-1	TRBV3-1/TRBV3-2	CASSQMADSRAFF
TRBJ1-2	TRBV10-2	CASSGTGGAYGYTF
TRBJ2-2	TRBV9	CASSFRQDPGELFF
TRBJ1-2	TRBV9	CASSVGGNRPYGYTF
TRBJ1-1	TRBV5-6	CASSLEEGDTEAFF
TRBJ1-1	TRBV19	CASTPYRGNTEAFF
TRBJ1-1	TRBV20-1	CSAQGTTFF
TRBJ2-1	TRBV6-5	CASSYSSGGSNEQFF
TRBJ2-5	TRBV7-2	CASSLGSASGVQETQYF
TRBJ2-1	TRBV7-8	CASSSRGGFSYNEQFF
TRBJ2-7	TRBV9	CASSGRGTAYEQYF
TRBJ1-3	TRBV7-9	CASSLTRGTGNTIYF
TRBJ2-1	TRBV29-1	CSVPSGSSYNEQFF
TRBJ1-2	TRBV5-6	CASSLLQVNYGYTF
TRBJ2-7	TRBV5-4	CASSLAGGYYEQYF
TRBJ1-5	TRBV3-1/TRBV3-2	CASSQGYQPQHF
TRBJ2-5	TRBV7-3	CASSPTGAGRETQYF
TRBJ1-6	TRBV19	CASSPNRGRNSPLHF
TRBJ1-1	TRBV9	CASSVGQGEAMNTEAFF
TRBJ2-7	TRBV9	CASSLDYSYEQYF
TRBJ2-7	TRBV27	CASRNRRATYEQYF
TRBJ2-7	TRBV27	CANEREASTIVYEQYF
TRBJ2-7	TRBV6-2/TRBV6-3	CASSQGLARGSEQYF
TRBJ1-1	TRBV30	CAWRSGGLNTEAFF